This T cell receptor beta chain was sequenced in a study of tumor-infiltrating lymphocytes in primary liver carcinoma. Total RNA (approximately 500 ng) served as template for TCR beta cDNA synthesis primed by a constant-region primer. Amplification in three nested multiplex PCR rounds with slightly modified ARM-PCR gave rise to TCR beta libraries. The first two PCR rounds, roughly 9 cycles each, used TRBV1-TRBV30 forward primers and a C-beta reverse primer. TCRdb redid the calling of the multiplex PCR reads with MiXCR, one entry per CDR3 protein. The sample has about 120,000 distinct CDR3 sequences, around 65% seen once. On this clonotype: Given a much more abundant clone one base away, this may be a read error.

The roughly 17-31 mg bulk tissue piece was not sorted before simultaneous RNA and DNA extraction. This CDR3 spans 15 amino acids. V lost 4 bases, J lost 5 bases, and 17 bases lay in between. The germline V gene has CDR1 SNHLY and CDR2 FYNNEI. The source material was tumor-adjacent normal liver tissue. This receptor was obtained from a woman aged 60-75 years with primary liver carcinoma and hepatitis B virus infection. The chain carries TRBV2 and TRBJ1-1; D perhaps matches TRBD1 (6 bases). CDR3 in amino acids: CASSGMGRGKTEAFF. DNA of the CDR3: TGTGCCAGCAGTGGAATGGGCAGGGGTAAAACTGAAGCTTTCTTT.